The sequence of this T cell receptor (beta chain) was determined in a study of blood T cell repertoires in COVID-19. Study overall: Cohort 3 donors counted as recovered after two negative PCRs, clearance, or resolved symptoms.

Authors' processing steps: Using reference gene primer amplification, nucleated cell counts were estimated. Here immunoSEQ multiplex PCR was the method, and the copy in TCRdb shows in-frame clones only, minus some. D and trimming come from the DNA, and the V and J calls and clone size come from that table. The table includes under 400,000 clones, more than 70% detected once. J lost 4 bases, V lost 4 bases, and 8 bases had no gene match. CDR3 length: 15 residues. Germline lookup yields CDR1 SGHRS and CDR2 YFSETQ. Recruits, aged roughly 18 to 95 years, lived in 25 or so US areas. Cohorts were based on clinical histories the participants reported.

Source material: PBMCs or T cells enriched from blood (not recorded which). The chain is built from TRBV5-1 and TRBJ2-3, with TRBD1 matching 8 bases. The sequence derives from a man in his forties or fifties in a cohort exposed to, infected with or recovered from COVID-19 (not recorded which). CDR3 in amino acids: CASSPQGALADTQYF. The CDR3, as DNA: TGCGCCAGCAGCCCCCAGGGGGCTCTCGCAGATACGCAGTATTTT.